The rows below give T cell receptor beta chains drawn from one sample of a study of CD39 and CD103 CD8 tumor-infiltrating T cells. Assay used: immunoSEQ multiplex PCR; TCRdb lists only in-frame clones, some missing. The sample contains roughly 3,000 clones, about four fifths of which appear only once. The sequenced sample was CD39- CD103- CD8+ T cells sorted from the tumor. The receptor set was obtained from a human donor with head and neck squamous cell carcinoma. The CDR3 runs from the conserved cysteine through the conserved F or W. D genes are given only for firm matches. A clone size is listed for some rows: how often the clone was seen (once, few, many), or a class if it is expanded.

>TRBV5-1|TRBJ1-2|-|TRBD1
CASSLTGGPLLGYTF
TGCGCCAGCAGCTTGACAGGGGGACCCCTTTTGGGCTACACCTTC
>TRBV11-2|TRBJ2-1|-|-
CASSFTSREQFF
TGTGCCAGCAGCTTTACCAGTCGTGAGCAGTTCTTC
>TRBV5-6|TRBJ1-2|-|-
CASSSQDYGYTF
TGTGCCAGCAGCTCTCAGGACTATGGCTACACCTTC
>TRBV19|TRBJ2-7|-|-
CATEGWDTSEQYF
TGTGCCACCGAGGGCTGGGACACCTCTGAACAGTACTTC
>TRBV4-3|TRBJ2-1|-|-
CASSQDGTDYNEQFF
TGCGCCAGCAGCCAAGACGGGACTGACTACAATGAGCAGTTCTTC
>TRBV7-9|TRBJ2-7|-|-
CASSLGAYEQYF
TGTGCCAGCAGCCTAGGAGCCTACGAGCAGTACTTC
>TRBV30|TRBJ1-1|-|-
CAWEFGGQMGTEAFF
TGTGCCTGGGAATTTGGCGGACAGATGGGCACTGAAGCTTTCTTT
>TRBV30|TRBJ1-1|-|TRBD1
CAWSPGTGGPEAFF
TGTGCCTGGAGTCCCGGGACAGGGGGGCCTGAAGCTTTCTTT
>TRBV19|TRBJ1-5|-|-
CASSTQGLQPQHF
TGTGCCAGTAGTACCCAGGGACTTCAGCCCCAGCATTTT
>TRBV5-6|TRBJ1-1|-|TRBD1
CASSRRTGRTEAFF
TGTGCCAGCAGCAGGCGGACAGGGCGGACTGAAGCTTTCTTT
>TRBV29-1|TRBJ2-7|-|TRBD1
CSVEPSTDRDEQYF
TGCAGCGTTGAACCTTCAACAGACAGGGACGAGCAGTACTTC
>TRBV25-1|TRBJ1-1|-|-
CASSEYQYTEAFF
TGTGCCAGCAGTGAATATCAGTACACTGAAGCTTTCTTT
>TRBV7-9|TRBJ1-2|few|-
CASSLVGKDGYTF
TGTGCCAGCAGCTTAGTCGGGAAGGATGGCTACACCTTC
>TRBV27|TRBJ2-4|-|TRBD2
CASSPKRGPFQNIQYF
TGTGCCAGCAGTCCGAAGCGGGGGCCGTTCCAAAACATTCAGTACTTC
>TRBV4-3|TRBJ2-1|-|-
CASSQEGIYNEQFF
TGCGCCAGCAGCCAAGAGGGCATCTACAATGAGCAGTTCTTC
>TRBV6-6|TRBJ1-1|-|-
CASSYEQNTEAFF
TGTGCCAGCAGTTACGAACAGAACACTGAAGCTTTCTTT
>TRBV30|TRBJ1-2|-|-
CAWSEGVGYTF
TGTGCCTGGAGTGAAGGGGTTGGCTACACCTTC